The sample holds a few counts of the clone carrying this T cell receptor beta chain. As yet, its antigen is unknown. The study ran its PCR with 60 Vbeta and 13 Jbeta primers. The table came from immunoSEQ multiplex PCR; TCRdb's copy has only in-frame clones and leaves some out. The table includes approximately 150,000 clones, 70% to 85% detected once. J was trimmed by 1 base and V by 5 bases; bases with no gene match: 15. Germline-derived CDR1 and CDR2 are SEHNR and FQNEAQ (reference sequence). The CDR3 consists of 18 residues. This sample was included in a study of cytomegalovirus exposure and HLA in healthy donors. Whole-study context: Tens of millions of unique TCRs, all from HLA-typed donors, were included in an early release of the data.

Broader study findings: A missense DCLRE1C variant was associated with V- and J-gene trimming of TCR beta chains in a later analysis, and an independent cohort replicated the association. Rarity marked most TCR sequences, yet some public TCRs occurred in many donors. Donors belonging to an Asian-associated ancestry cluster reportedly showed fewer N-insertions in productive TCRs than the 666-donor mean, according to what a later analysis found.

Sequenced sample: PBMCs. The rearrangement links TRBV7-9 to TRBJ2-3; 7 bases map to TRBD2. This TCR was sampled from a male donor in good health and CMV-seronegative. The CDR3 DNA follows: TGTGCCAGCAGCCAGATAAACCGCGGGAGTGGAGGCACAGATACGCAGTATTTT. This sequence encodes CASSQINRGSGGTDTQYF.